The TCR beta chain described here comes from a study of blood T cell repertoires in COVID-19. As for the study in general: Collection of acute and convalescent COVID-19 samples took place in the United States, Italy and Spain. Sources were T cells, B-cell-depleted T cells, or PBMCs; the material itself was cDNA or gDNA.

Trimming took 5 bases from V and 5 from J, leaving 15 bases between them. CDR3 length: 14 amino acids. Germline CDR1 MNHEY, CDR2 SMNVEV (reference sequence). In the source study's methods: Counts of nucleated cells, estimated from reference gene primer amplification, were obtained. This table comes from immunoSEQ multiplex PCR, and its TCRdb copy is limited to in-frame clones, with some not included. V, J and clone size reflect that table, while D and trimming were determined from the DNA. This table holds under 350,000 clones, 83% found once. The sequenced sample consisted of peripheral blood. The gene calls are TRBV27 and TRBJ1-1; unclear D gene. The clonotype was recovered from a woman aged 45-60 years who had recovered from COVID-19. CDR3 sequence: CASSTQELATEAFF. The CDR3 DNA sequence: TGTGCCAGCAGTACCCAAGAGTTAGCTACTGAAGCTTTCTTT.